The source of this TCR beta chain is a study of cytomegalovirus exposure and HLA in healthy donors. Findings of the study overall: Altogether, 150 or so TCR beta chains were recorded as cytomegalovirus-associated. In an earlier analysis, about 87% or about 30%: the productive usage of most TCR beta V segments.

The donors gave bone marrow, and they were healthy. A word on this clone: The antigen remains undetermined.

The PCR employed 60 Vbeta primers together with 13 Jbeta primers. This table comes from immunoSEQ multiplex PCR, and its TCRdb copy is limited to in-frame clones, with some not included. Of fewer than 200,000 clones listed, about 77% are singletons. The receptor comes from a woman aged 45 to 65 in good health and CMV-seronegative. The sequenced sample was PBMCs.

In DNA form, the CDR3 reads TGTGCCAGCAGCCTATCAACGGCGGGGAACACTGAAGCTTTCTTT. Its translation: CASSLSTAGNTEAFF. The J gene is TRBJ1-1, the V gene TRBV6-6, with unresolved D. Germline V gives CDR1 MNHNY, CDR2 SVGAGI (reference sequence). V was shortened by 6 bases and J by 1 base, with 15 bases between the two germline ends. This CDR3 spans 15 amino acids.